The clone carrying this TCR beta chain was picked up many times. An end of the junction differs from the germline gene, which may be a read error. This entry is derived from a study of CD8 T cells in ankylosing spondylitis. TCRdb re-analysed the 5' RACE reads in MiXCR, keeping a single row per CDR3 protein. The sample comprises over 95,000 distinct CDR3 sequences, about 8.5% of which are singletons, and 9.9% rests with the top ten. The receptor was derived from a male donor with ankylosing spondylitis or in good health (not recorded which). Sequences were obtained from blood, either unsorted or a sorted T cell fraction (not recorded which).

CDR3 nucleotide sequence: TGTGCCTGGAGTGTAATATTGGACAGCCCTCTTGAGTTC. Encoded protein: CAWSVILDSPLEF. The gene calls are TRBV30 and TRBJ2-7, with D tentatively TRBD1 (6 bases). Germline-derived CDR1 and CDR2 are GTSNPN and SVGIG (reference sequence). The CDR3 sequence is 13 residues long.